These 24 T cell receptor beta chains were sequenced from one sample in a study of T cells in Graves' hyperthyroidism and ophthalmopathy. RNA transcripts provided the source from which TCR beta CDR3 regions were amplified. With the HTBI primer set, the TCR CDR3 went through a first round of RT-PCR. A single record per CDR3 protein comes from TCRdb applying MiXCR to the multiplex PCR reads. The data show about 640,000 distinct CDR3 sequences, 20% to 25% seen once. The source material was blood. These TCRs come from a man in his thirties or forties with Graves' ophthalmopathy.

The chain is built from TRBV15 and TRBJ2-7; D ambiguous. CDR1 and CDR2 (germline): LNHNV, YYDKDF (reference sequence). Trimming shortened V by 0 bases and J by 3 bases, and 6 bases separated the two germline ends. The CDR3 covers 13 residues. In nucleotides, the CDR3 is TGTGCCACCAGCAGAGATCCCGACTACGAGCAGTACTTC. As protein: CATSRDPDYEQYF.

For this clonotype: The junction and the germline gene differ at one end; a read error may be behind it. V is TRBV18 and J is TRBJ1-2; 10 bases are shared with TRBD1. The CDR3 is 15 residues long. Germline CDR1 is KGHSH and CDR2 is LQKENI. CDR3 amino acids: CAGSAAGQGTYGYTF. CDR3 nucleotide sequence: TGTGCCGGCTCAGCGGCGGGACAGGGGACCTATGGCTACACCTTC.

This clonotype turned up a few times. The CDR3 region has the DNA TGTGCCAGCAGTCCAGGGACAGCAACTAATGAAAAACTGTTTTTT. Amino acid sequence: CASSPGTATNEKLFF. The chain joins TRBV28 to TRBJ1-4, with 7 bases that match TRBD1. CDR1 is MDHEN and CDR2 is SYDVKM in the germline V gene. There are 15 residues in the CDR3. Unmatched junction bases numbered 3, after V lost 5 bases and J lost 0 bases.

This clonotype occurred many times. The chain employs TRBV20-1 and TRBJ1-1, with D possibly being TRBD1 (5 bases). Trimming left V 5 bases short and J 4 bases short, with 14 bases between. Germline-derived CDR1 and CDR2 are DFQATT and SNEGSKA (reference sequence). The CDR3 is made up of 13 amino acids. CDR3 region: CSASPGYGTEAFF. In DNA form, the CDR3 reads TGCAGTGCTTCCCCAGGGTATGGCACTGAAGCTTTCTTT.

This clonotype showed up many times. The rearrangement uses TRBV30 and TRBJ2-7, with D perhaps matching TRBD1 (6 bases). Germline assignment: CDR1 GTSNPN and CDR2 SVGIG (reference sequence). V was clipped by 5 bases and J by 6 bases, with 11 bases between them. This CDR3 region has 11 residues. For the CDR3, the DNA is TGTGCCTGGGGCGTAGGGGGCGAGCAGTACTTC. Residues: CAWGVGGEQYF.

V and J are TRBV14 and TRBJ2-2; tentatively, D is TRBD2 (7 bases). This CDR3 comprises 17 residues. Germline V gene lookup returns CDR1 SGHDN and CDR2 FVKESK. The V and J ends lost 0 bases and 2 bases respectively, with 13 bases between them. CDR3 in amino acids: CASSQEPGGFNTGELFF. In DNA, the CDR3 is TGTGCCAGCAGCCAAGAGCCGGGGGGCTTCAACACCGGGGAGCTGTTTTTT.

This clonotype was detected a few times. The chain couples TRBV19 to TRBJ2-2; 7 nucleotides align to TRBD1. The CDR3 length is 14 residues. V shed 5 bases, J shed 4 bases, and the junction held 4 bases outside the gene matches. CDR1 is LNHDA, CDR2 SQIVND, per germline (reference sequence). The CDR3 nucleotides are TGTGCCAGTAGTGGGGACAGATTCACCGGGGAGCTGTTTTTT. Amino acid sequence: CASSGDRFTGELFF. The full variable domain, completed using reference TRBV19 and TRBJ2-2, is DGGITQSPKYLFRKEGQNVTLSCEQNLNHDAMYWYRQDPGQGLRLIYYSQIVNDFQKGDIAEGYSVSREKKESFPLTVTSAQKNPTAFYLCASSGDRFTGELFFGEGSRLTVL.

J is TRBJ1-1 and V is TRBV30; unclear D gene. The V end was cut by 5 bases, the J end by 2 bases, with 12 bases between. Germline CDR1 is GTSNPN and CDR2 is SVGIG (reference sequence). This CDR3 contains 13 residues. CDR3 protein: CAWGVQANTEAFF. The CDR3 DNA reads as TGTGCCTGGGGGGTCCAGGCCAACACTGAAGCTTTCTTT.

Ten or more counts support this clonotype. CDR3 bases: TGTGCCAGCAGGTGGGACAGACAACTGAACACTGAAGCTTTCTTT. This translates into CASRWDRQLNTEAFF. The chain links TRBV6-2 or TRBV6-3 to TRBJ1-1, with 7 bases matching TRBD1. This CDR3 has 15 residues. V shed 6 bases, J shed 0 bases, and the junction held 7 bases outside the gene matches. Germline lookup yields CDR1 MNHEY and CDR2 SVGEGT.

The chain recombines TRBV27 with TRBJ2-3; 7 bases agree with TRBD2. Germline V gene sequence: CDR1 MNHEY, CDR2 SMNVEV (reference sequence). The CDR3 extends over 16 amino acids. J lost 2 bases, V lost 4 bases, and 9 bases had no gene match. CDR3 loop: CASSSRGGLLTDTQYF. For the CDR3, the DNA is TGTGCCAGCAGTTCACGCGGGGGTCTCCTCACAGATACGCAGTATTTT.

This clonotype was detected a few times. Here the CDR3 reads CASIQGYTQYF. The CDR3 nucleotides are TGTGCCAGCATACAGGGATATACGCAGTATTTT. The V call is TRBV27, the J call TRBJ2-3; a possible D gene is TRBD1 (6 bases). Between the trimmed V and J ends, which lost 7 bases and 7 bases, there was a span of 9 bases. This CDR3 is 11 amino acids long. The germline V gene encodes CDR1 MNHEY and CDR2 SMNVEV (reference sequence).

The table lists this clonotype with many counts. The CDR3 reads CAWGRWTANTEAFF. CDR3 sequence (DNA): TGTGCCTGGGGGAGGTGGACAGCGAACACTGAAGCTTTCTTT. The rearrangement links TRBV30 to TRBJ1-1, with D possibly being TRBD1 (6 bases). CDR3 length: 14 residues. CDR1 and CDR2 from the germline V gene are GTSNPN and SVGIG (reference sequence). V dropped 5 bases and J dropped 1 base, with 14 bases sitting between them.

To note about this clonotype: One end of the junction is discordant with germline, which a read error may explain. The chain couples TRBV9 to TRBJ1-1; maybe TRBD1 (6 bases). This CDR3 comprises 14 residues. Germline-derived CDR1 and CDR2 are SGDLS and YYNGEE. This CDR3 is CASRVGGTGPEAFF. The CDR3 region has the DNA TGTGCCAGCAGAGTAGGGGGTACAGGGCCTGAAGCTTTCTTT.

This clonotype was counted between two and nine times. The V gene is TRBV5-1, the J gene TRBJ2-1; 8 bases fit TRBD2. This CDR3 contains 13 residues. CDR1 is SGHRS, CDR2 YFSETQ, per germline. The V and J ends lost 4 bases and 9 bases, in that order; junction bases with no gene match: 6. The CDR3 reads CASSRAGEAEQFF. Written as DNA, the CDR3 is TGCGCCAGCAGCCGAGCGGGAGAGGCTGAGCAGTTCTTC. The full variable domain, in which reference TRBV5-1 and TRBJ2-1 provide the parts outside the CDR3, is KAGVTQTPRYLIKTRGQQVTLSCSPISGHRSVSWYQQTPGQGLQFLFEYFSETQRNKGNFPGRFSGRQFSNSRSEMNVSTLELGDSALYLCASSRAGEAEQFFGPGTRLTVL.

This clonotype was recorded at least ten times. The rearrangement links TRBV2 to TRBJ2-7; TRBD2 matches at 8 bases. V was clipped by 6 bases and J by 6 bases; unmatched bases: 13. The CDR3 contains 15 residues. Germline CDR1 and CDR2: SNHLY and FYNNEI. The CDR3, as DNA: TGTGCCAGCAGAAAACCGGGACTAGTGGGGTTCGAGCAGTACTTC. Translating gives CASRKPGLVGFEQYF.

The CDR3: CSFRDRVGGTDTQYF. The DNA for the CDR3 is TGCAGTTTCCGAGACCGGGTCGGTGGCACAGATACGCAGTATTTT. V is TRBV20-1 and J is TRBJ2-3; D is unresolved. Germline V CDR1 and CDR2: DFQATT, SNEGSKA (reference sequence). V lost 8 bases and J 1 base, leaving 19 bases between the germline ends. This CDR3 has 15 residues.

This clonotype was seen many times. This chain joins TRBV12-3 or TRBV12-4 and TRBJ2-7, with 8 bases lining up with TRBD1. This CDR3 comprises 15 residues. The trim removed 5 bases at V and 4 bases at J, leaving 10 bases unmatched. The CDR3 region is CASSLRTGSGYEQYF. CDR3 bases: TGTGCCAGCAGTCTACGGACAGGGTCAGGGTACGAGCAGTACTTC.

In this sample, this clonotype turned up many times. The V call is TRBV20-1, the J call TRBJ2-1; 7 bases line up with TRBD2. The CDR3 contains 15 residues. Germline V gene data show CDR1 as DFQATT and CDR2 as SNEGSKA (reference sequence). The V segment lost 5 bases and the J segment 8 bases; nucleotides outside the gene matches: 15. CDR3 amino acids: CSASGGLEGFDEQFF. The CDR3 coding sequence is TGCAGTGCTTCAGGCGGACTAGAGGGATTCGATGAGCAGTTCTTC.

This clonotype was found many times. The V call is TRBV12-3 or TRBV12-4, the J call TRBJ2-6; a weak D match, TRBD1 (6 bases). The CDR3 length is 18 residues. The V end lost 3 bases, the J end lost 0 bases, and 15 bases lay between the germline ends. Here the CDR3 DNA reads TGTGCCAGCAGTTTGACGAGACAGGAAATCTCTGGGGCCAACGTCCTGACTTTC. Its translation: CASSLTRQEISGANVLTF.

The table lists this clonotype with many counts. V and J are TRBV11-2 and TRBJ2-7, with D possibly called TRBD1 or TRBD2 (6 bases each). The CDR3 consists of 14 residues. V shed 1 base and J shed 3 bases, with 10 bases lying between them. The germline V gene encodes CDR1 SGHAT and CDR2 FQNNGV. CDR3 residues: CASSLGGDNYEQYF. The CDR3 nucleotides are TGTGCCAGCAGCTTAGGGGGGGACAACTACGAGCAGTACTTC.

This clonotype was counted only a few times. J is TRBJ2-2 and V is TRBV27; the D is unclear. Germline V lookup: CDR1 MNHEY, CDR2 SMNVEV (reference sequence). The CDR3 spans 15 residues. Trimming shortened V by 1 base and J by 4 bases, and 10 bases separated the two germline ends. DNA for the CDR3: TGTGCCAGCAGTTTATATTCATGGAGCACCGGGGAGCTGTTTTTT. It codes for CASSLYSWSTGELFF.

This clonotype was seen repeatedly, ten times or more. V usage is TRBV6-5 and J usage is TRBJ2-7, with 7 bases identical to TRBD2. V dropped 1 base and J dropped 4; count of bases not matched to a gene: 4. Germline V lookup: CDR1 MNHEY, CDR2 SVGAGI. This CDR3 contains 14 residues. This chain's CDR3 is CASSYLASGYEQYF. DNA of the CDR3: TGTGCCAGCAGTTACTTGGCTAGCGGTTACGAGCAGTACTTC.

This chain connects TRBV18 to TRBJ1-2, with D possibly being TRBD1 (6 bases). The germline V gene has CDR1 KGHSH and CDR2 LQKENI. CDR3 length: 14 residues. V lost 6 bases and J lost 7, with 18 bases in between. CDR3: CASSADSRMGGYTF. The CDR3, as DNA: TGTGCCAGCTCGGCGGACAGCAGAATGGGTGGCTACACCTTC.

The gene calls are TRBV20-1 and TRBJ2-7; D might be TRBD1 (6 bases). The CDR3 totals 15 residues. V was cut by 6 bases and J by 0 bases, with 18 bases left in between. The V gene's germline CDR1 is DFQATT and CDR2 SNEGSKA (reference sequence). The CDR3 nucleotides are TGCAGTGCCCCAAAGCACAGGGAAACCTCCTACGAGCAGTACTTC. Residues: CSAPKHRETSYEQYF.